This TCR beta chain was recorded in a study of blood T cell repertoires in COVID-19. A single count supports this clone. The authors' processing: Researchers report that nucleated cell counts were estimated from reference gene primer amplification. Data came from immunoSEQ multiplex PCR; TCRdb stores just in-frame clones and leaves some out. That table supplies the V and J calls and clone size; D and trimming were determined from the DNA. The sample shows about 270,000 clones, under 95% of them seen only once. The study drew participants aged about 18 to 89 years from 24 US areas. Grouping used clinical history reported by participants in a survey and questionnaire. Exposed volunteers were people who met a COVID-19 case within 2 weeks before study entry. Sequencing input: PBMCs or T cells enriched from blood (not recorded which). This TCR came from a middle-aged man who had been exposed to COVID-19.

The CDR3, as DNA: TGCGCCAGCAGCCAAGCCAGGGTTAGAGATCAGCCCCAGCATTTT. It codes for CASSQARVRDQPQHF. The V gene is TRBV4-1, the J gene TRBJ1-5; a weak D match, TRBD1 (5 bases). Deletions cut 1 base from V and 5 bases from J, with 12 bases between. The CDR3 contains 15 residues. The germline V gene encodes CDR1 MGHRA and CDR2 YSYEKL.